The rows below give T cell receptor beta chains drawn from one sample of a study of post-analysis software for immune sequencing data. MiXCR, run by TCRdb on the PCR reads, gives a single entry per CDR3 protein. Among some 240,000 distinct CDR3 sequences listed, just over 35% were seen once. Sequenced material: blood. The origin of the receptors is a girl aged 5 to 17 with multiple sclerosis. Each CDR3 is given with its conserved first and last residue. The D gene is left open where the match is weak. For some rows the clone size is stated as once, few or many, or as a class when expanded; others skip it.

TRBJ1-5	TRBV5-5	few	-	TGTGCCAGCAGTCGTGCGTCGGGTCAGCCCCAGCATTTT	CASSRASGQPQHF
TRBJ1-2	TRBV30	-	TRBD1	TGTGCCTGGGACAGGGGCTATGGCTACACCTTC	CAWDRGYGYTF
TRBJ1-1	TRBV6-4	many	-	TGTGCCAGCAGTGCAAACCCGAACACTGAAGCTTTCTTT	CASSANPNTEAFF
TRBJ2-5	TRBV7-2	many	TRBD2	TGTGCCAGCCGCCGGCGGGGGGGCCCGGAGACCCAGTACTTC	CASRRRGGPETQYF
TRBJ2-5	TRBV10-3	-	-	TGTGCCATCAGATCGACTGGCCAAGAGACCCAGTACTTC	CAIRSTGQETQYF
TRBJ2-7	TRBV6-1	-	TRBD2	TGTGCCAGCACTCCTAGGACTAGCGGGAGTTATATCCTGTACGAGCAGTACTTC	CASTPRTSGSYILYEQYF
TRBJ1-1	TRBV12-3/TRBV12-4	few	TRBD1	TGTGCCAGCAGTTTATCATCGACAGGGCGACGCACTGAAGCTTTCTTT	CASSLSSTGRRTEAFF
TRBJ2-4	TRBV10-3	-	TRBD1	TGTGCCATCAGTGGCGAACTGGGACAGGAGGGGTACTTC	CAISGELGQEGYF
TRBJ1-2	TRBV7-2	many	-	TGTGCCAGCAGCTTGTACAGGGTAATCAATGGCTACACCTTC	CASSLYRVINGYTF
TRBJ2-6	TRBV6-5	many	TRBD2	TGTGCCAGCAGGATCGGGGGGTCTGGGGCCAACGTCCTGACTTTC	CASRIGGSGANVLTF
TRBJ1-2	TRBV12-3/TRBV12-4	many	-	TGTGCCAGCAGTTTAGCTGACAGCTCTAACTATGGCTACACCTTC	CASSLADSSNYGYTF
TRBJ2-7	TRBV5-5	few	-	TGTGCCAGCGGCGGGACAGATGTCCTCTACGAGCAGTACTTC	CASGGTDVLYEQYF
TRBJ2-7	TRBV6-5	few	-	TGTGCCAGCAGCTCCGGGAAGGGGGGGGAGCAGTACTTC	CASSSGKGGEQYF
TRBJ1-5	TRBV5-8	many	-	TGTGCCAGCAGCCAATGGACAGCCCGGTCGCCGGCCCAGCATTTT	CASSQWTARSPAQHF
TRBJ2-1	TRBV24-1	many	TRBD1	TGTGCCACCAGTGATCCGGGACAGGATAGCTCCTACAATGAGCAGTTCTTC	CATSDPGQDSSYNEQFF
TRBJ1-2	TRBV7-9	-	-	TGTGCCAGCAGCTCGACATATTATGGCTTCACCTTC	CASSSTYYGFTF
TRBJ2-1	TRBV20-1	-	-	TGCAGTCCTCTCCCAGGGGGGGGGTGGGATGAGCAGTTCTTC	CSPLPGGGWDEQFF
TRBJ2-1	TRBV20-1	-	TRBD1	TGCAGTGCTCCCCGGACAGGGCCCAATGAGCAGTTCTTC	CSAPRTGPNEQFF
TRBJ2-5	TRBV7-2	once	-	TGTGCCCGCGGAAACTGCAACAAAGAGACCCAGTACTTC	CARGNCNKETQYF
TRBJ2-5	TRBV7-2	-	TRBD2	TGTGCCAGCAGCCCCCCGCGCGGGAGGGCGGAGACCCAGTACTTC	CASSPPRGRAETQYF
TRBJ1-2	TRBV10-3	many	-	TGTGCCATCAGTGAGCCGGGACATATCCCCGATGGCTACACCTTC	CAISEPGHIPDGYTF
TRBJ2-1	TRBV20-1	-	-	TGCAGTGCTAGCCGGGGAGAGACCTCCTACAATGAGCAGTTCTTC	CSASRGETSYNEQFF
TRBJ2-1	TRBV5-1	many	-	TGCGCCAGCAGCATTAAGAAAGGTAGCCCCTACAATGAGCAGTTCTTC	CASSIKKGSPYNEQFF
TRBJ2-7	TRBV10-3	-	TRBD1	TGTGCCATCAGTGAGGCCAGGGGGCTGATGTACGAGCAGTACTTC	CAISEARGLMYEQYF
TRBJ2-1	TRBV12-3/TRBV12-4	few	TRBD2	TGTGCCAGCAGCCCGCTGGGTGGCGGGGGTGACAATGAGCAGTTCTTC	CASSPLGGGGDNEQFF
TRBJ2-3	TRBV24-1	many	TRBD1	TGTGCCACCAGTGACAGACAGGGTTTTAGCACAGATACGCAGTATTTT	CATSDRQGFSTDTQYF
TRBJ1-2	TRBV7-9	many	-	TGTGCCAGCAGCCCCGGACTCCTAGATGGCTACACCTTC	CASSPGLLDGYTF
TRBJ2-2	TRBV24-1	few	TRBD2	TGTGCCACCAGTGACCCCGGGGGGGACAACACCGGGGAGCTGTTTTTT	CATSDPGGDNTGELFF
TRBJ1-2	TRBV25-1	-	-	TGTGCCAGCAGCGAAGTTGGACGGAGCTGTGGCTACACCTTC	CASSEVGRSCGYTF
TRBJ1-4	TRBV18	many	-	TGTGCCAGCTCACCTACCAGGGCAGATGAAAAACTGTTTTTT	CASSPTRADEKLFF
TRBJ2-1	TRBV18	many	-	TGTGCCAGCTCACCGTATATAGAGTTCTCCTACAATGAGCAGTTCTTC	CASSPYIEFSYNEQFF
TRBJ2-1	TRBV5-1	many	-	TGCGCCAGCAGCTTGGGGGCTAGCGCCTATGGAAATGAGCAGTTCTTC	CASSLGASAYGNEQFF
TRBJ1-2	TRBV12-3/TRBV12-4	many	-	TGTGCCAGCAGTTCCCCTCTAGGGAAATACACCTTC	CASSSPLGKYTF
TRBJ2-3	TRBV18	few	TRBD2	TGTGCCAGCTCAAATCGACTAGCGGGGGGCACAGATACGCAGTATTTT	CASSNRLAGGTDTQYF
TRBJ2-4	TRBV4-2	-	TRBD1	TGTGCCAGCAGCAAAGAAAAACAGGGGGGTACTGGTAGGGACATTCAGTACTTC	CASSKEKQGGTGRDIQYF
TRBJ2-5	TRBV6-5	many	TRBD2	TGTGCCAGCAGTTACTCTGCGGGAGCGGAGACCCAGTACTTC	CASSYSAGAETQYF
TRBJ2-3	TRBV4-2	-	-	TGTGCCAGCAGCCAAGAGGGTCCAGGGAGCACAGATACGCAGTATTTT	CASSQEGPGSTDTQYF
TRBJ2-6	TRBV6-5	-	-	TGTGCCAGCTCTCTAAATCCGGGGGCCAACGTCCTGACTTTC	CASSLNPGANVLTF
TRBJ1-2	TRBV5-1	-	-	TGCGCCAGCAGCTTCGGGTGGGGACAAAATGGCTACACCTTC	CASSFGWGQNGYTF
TRBJ1-2	TRBV28	many	-	TGTGCCAGCAGTCTAGCAGGGAGAGCTAACTATGGCTACACCTTC	CASSLAGRANYGYTF
TRBJ2-3	TRBV12-3/TRBV12-4	-	TRBD2	TGTGCCAGCAGCTTTGGCGGGAGAGCAGATGCGCAGTATTTC	CASSFGGRADAQYF
TRBJ2-1	TRBV4-1	many	TRBD2	TGCGCCAGCAGCCAAGGCATAGCGGGAGAATTAGGTGAGCAGTTCTTC	CASSQGIAGELGEQFF
TRBJ2-1	TRBV28	-	TRBD1	TGTGCCAGCAGCCCTGGACAGGGGAGCCACAATGAGCAGTTCTTC	CASSPGQGSHNEQFF
TRBJ2-7	TRBV5-6	-	TRBD1	TGTGCCAGCAGCTTGGGGGAATTACGATTACAGGGGAACGAGCAGTACTTC	CASSLGELRLQGNEQYF
TRBJ2-7	TRBV6-5	once	TRBD1	TGTGCCAGCAGGAAAGGAACAGGGGCCCTGGAGCAGTACTTC	CASRKGTGALEQYF
TRBJ2-1	TRBV5-1	many	TRBD2	TGCGCCAGCAGCTGGAGCGGGGGGAACAATGAGCAGTTCTTC	CASSWSGGNNEQFF
TRBJ1-6	TRBV20-1	-	-	TGCAGTGCTAGAGCGACGGCAGGTGGGCGATCACCCCTCCACTTT	CSARATAGGRSPLHF
TRBJ1-2	TRBV12-3/TRBV12-4	many	-	TGTGCCAGCACTCAGGGCGGGGGCTACACCTTC	CASTQGGGYTF
TRBJ1-1	TRBV6-6	many	-	TGTGCCATCCAATCCTTCCAGGGTAAAACTGAAGCTTTCTTT	CAIQSFQGKTEAFF
TRBJ2-1	TRBV5-1	-	-	TGCGCCAGCAGCCCCGGGACGGCCTCCTACAATGAGCAGTTCTTC	CASSPGTASYNEQFF
TRBJ2-3	TRBV7-9	many	TRBD2	TGTGCCAGCAGCTTGGGCGGGGGGCAGACCACAGATACGCAGTATTTT	CASSLGGGQTTDTQYF
TRBJ2-3	TRBV7-2	-	TRBD2	TGTGCCAGTAGCTTAGTTAGACTAGCGGGGGGTCTCACAGATACGCAGTATTTT	CASSLVRLAGGLTDTQYF
TRBJ2-7	TRBV12-3/TRBV12-4	-	TRBD2	TGTGCCAGCAGTTTGATAGCGGGAGGCTCCTACGAGCAGTACTTC	CASSLIAGGSYEQYF
TRBJ2-2	TRBV6-5	-	-	TGTGCCAGCAGTTCGCCTCCTCCGGGTATGAGCACCGGGGAGCTGTTTTTT	CASSSPPPGMSTGELFF
TRBJ2-3	TRBV7-8	-	TRBD2	TGTGCCAGCAGCCCTAGCGGTGCACAAGATACGCAGTATTTT	CASSPSGAQDTQYF
TRBJ2-5	TRBV24-1	many	-	TGTGCCACCAGTGACAGGACTGCCCGGGGGTGGGAGACCCAGTACTTC	CATSDRTARGWETQYF